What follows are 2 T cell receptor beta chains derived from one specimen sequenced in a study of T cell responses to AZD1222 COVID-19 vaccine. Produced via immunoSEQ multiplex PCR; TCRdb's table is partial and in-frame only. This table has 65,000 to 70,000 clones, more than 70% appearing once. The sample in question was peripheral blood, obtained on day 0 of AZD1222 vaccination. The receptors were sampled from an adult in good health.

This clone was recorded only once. CDR3 in amino acids: CASSIGPGGRTDTQYF. The DNA of the CDR3 is TGTGCCAGTAGTATAGGTCCGGGAGGGCGCACAGATACGCAGTATTTT. The chain couples TRBV19 to TRBJ2-3; 8 positions match TRBD2. CDR1 LNHDA and CDR2 SQIVND come from the germline V gene (reference sequence). The CDR3 runs to 16 residues. The V gene end was trimmed by 1 base and the J gene end by 1 base; junction bases not matched to a gene: 4.

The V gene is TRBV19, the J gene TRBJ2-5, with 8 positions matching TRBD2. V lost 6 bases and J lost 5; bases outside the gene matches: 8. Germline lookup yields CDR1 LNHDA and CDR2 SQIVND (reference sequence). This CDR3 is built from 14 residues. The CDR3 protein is CASSQAGAWETQYF. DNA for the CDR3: TGTGCCAGTAGCCAAGCGGGAGCTTGGGAGACCCAGTACTTC. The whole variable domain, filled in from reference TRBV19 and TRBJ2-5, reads DGGITQSPKYLFRKEGQNVTLSCEQNLNHDAMYWYRQDPGQGLRLIYYSQIVNDFQKGDIAEGYSVSREKKESFPLTVTSAQKNPTAFYLCASSQAGAWETQYFGPGTRLLVL.